The 29 T cell receptor beta chains presented below share a single source sample, sequenced in a study of blood T cell repertoires in COVID-19. Sequenced by immunoSEQ multiplex PCR; TCRdb stores in-frame clones only, minus some. The sample includes 250,000 or so clones, around 90% of them seen just once. The sequencing input was peripheral blood. The receptor source for this set is a woman in her seventies with active or convalescent COVID-19.

The chain couples TRBV6-5 to TRBJ2-1; possible D gene TRBD2, 6 bases. Germline V gives CDR1 MNHEY, CDR2 SVGAGI. V gave up 0 bases and J gave up 3 bases, with 9 bases separating them. The length of the CDR3 is 15 residues. The CDR3 nucleotides read TGTGCCAGCAGTTACTCGGGGGGAATCTACAATGAGCAGTTCTTC. Translating it yields CASSYSGGIYNEQFF.

The V and J genes are TRBV9 and TRBJ2-5; D is possibly TRBD1 (6 bases). V was cut by 4 bases and J by 4 bases, with 17 bases left in between. In germline, CDR1 is SGDLS, CDR2 YYNGEE. The CDR3 consists of 15 residues. DNA of the CDR3: TGTGCCAGCAGCCCACTGCAGGGGATGCCAGAGACCCAGTACTTC. It is translated as CASSPLQGMPETQYF.

This chain uses TRBV27 with TRBJ1-1, with 7 bases lining up with TRBD1. J was trimmed by 5 bases and V by 5 bases; bases with no gene match: 8. The CDR3 totals 14 residues. Germline-derived CDR1 and CDR2 are MNHEY and SMNVEV (reference sequence). CDR3 sequence (DNA): TGTGCCAGCAGTCCAACGACAGGGATGACTGAAGCTTTCTTT. It encodes CASSPTTGMTEAFF.

The chain uses TRBV5-8 and TRBJ1-1; D is undetermined. Germline V lookup: CDR1 SGHTS, CDR2 YDEGEE. Trimming shortened V by 4 bases and J by 11 bases, and 15 bases separated the two germline ends. This CDR3 is 12 amino acids long. The CDR3 reads CASSLLTVNAFF. CDR3 DNA: TGTGCCAGCAGCCTATTGACTGTGAACGCTTTCTTT. Full variable domain (missing parts from reference TRBV5-8 and TRBJ1-1): EAGVTQSPTHLIKTRGQQATLRCSPISGHTSVYWYQQALGLGLQFLLWYDEGEERNRGNFPPRFSGRQFPNYSSELNVNALELEDSALYLCASSLLTVNAFFGQGTRLTVV.

The rearrangement joins TRBV2 to TRBJ1-5; D is unresolved. The length of the CDR3 is 13 residues. Germline assignment: CDR1 SNHLY and CDR2 FYNNEI. V was shortened by 4 bases and J by 5 bases, with 9 bases between the two germline ends. The CDR3 reads CASSGTRDQPQHF. The DNA of the CDR3 is TGTGCCAGCAGTGGGACTCGGGATCAGCCCCAGCATTTT. Using reference TRBV2 and TRBJ1-5 for the parts outside the CDR3, the full variable domain is EPEVTQTPSHQVTQMGQEVILRCVPISNHLYFYWYRQILGQKVEFLVSFYNNEISEKSEIFDDQFSVERPDGSNFTLKIRSTKLEDSAMYFCASSGTRDQPQHFGDGTRLSIL.

Details on this clone: At the DNA level, this CDR3 is encoded by other sequences in the same sample as well. The genes are TRBV29-1 and TRBJ1-3; D is ambiguous. Germline loops: CDR1 SQVTM, CDR2 ANQGSEA. Trimming removed 3 bases at V and 3 bases at J, with 6 bases between. This CDR3 spans 12 amino acids. This CDR3 reads CSVERGGNTIYF. CDR3 nucleotides: TGCAGCGTTGAGCGGGGTGGAAACACCATATATTTT.

V gene TRBV7-9 combines with J gene TRBJ1-4; no clear D. V dropped 5 bases and J dropped 5 bases, with 18 bases sitting between them. The length of the CDR3 is 16 residues. CDR1 SEHNR and CDR2 FQNEAQ come from the germline V gene (reference sequence). The CDR3 loop is CASSPLSGPINEKLFF. In DNA form, the CDR3 reads TGTGCCAGCAGCCCCCTAAGCGGACCGATCAATGAAAAACTGTTTTTT.

The chain joins TRBV4-3 to TRBJ1-5; D perhaps matches TRBD1 (5 bases). This CDR3 spans 17 amino acids. V lost 0 bases and J 1 base, leaving 13 bases between the germline ends. In germline, CDR1 is LGHNA, CDR2 YSLEER. The chain's CDR3 is CASSQDIGGESNQPQHF. DNA for the CDR3: TGCGCCAGCAGCCAAGATATTGGAGGGGAAAGCAATCAGCCCCAGCATTTT.

V is TRBV2 and J is TRBJ1-2, with D possibly matching TRBD1 (6 bases). V dropped 3 bases and J dropped 4 bases, with 9 bases sitting between them. The CDR3 runs to 13 residues. Germline CDR1 is SNHLY and CDR2 is FYNNEI. CDR3 nucleotide sequence: TGTGCCAGCAGTGATAAAGGGGGCTATGGCTACACCTTC. It specifies CASSDKGGYGYTF.

This chain uses TRBV19 with TRBJ1-1, with unresolved D. The CDR3 is 13 residues long. Germline-derived CDR1 and CDR2 are LNHDA and SQIVND (reference sequence). V was pared by 3 bases and J by 1 base, with 6 bases between. CDR3 sequence (DNA): TGTGCCAGTAGTATGAAGAGGAACACTGAAGCTTTCTTT. It specifies CASSMKRNTEAFF.

The chain recombines TRBV11-2 with TRBJ1-1; the D gene is possibly TRBD1 (5 bases). The CDR3 totals 15 residues. CDR1 is SGHAT and CDR2 is FQNNGV in the germline V gene. V lost 1 base to trimming and J lost 7 bases, with 16 bases between them. The DNA for the CDR3 is TGTGCCAGCAGCTTAGCCGACAGCCATACCCTTGAAGCTTTCTTT. Translated, it gives CASSLADSHTLEAFF.

This clone was recorded a few times. This chain uses TRBV5-1 with TRBJ1-2, with D perhaps TRBD1 (6 bases). The CDR3 is 13 amino acids. The germline CDR1 and CDR2 sequences are SGHRS and YFSETQ. V lost 4 bases and J 8 bases, leaving 15 bases between the germline ends. The CDR3 here is CASSVDRPLGYTF. DNA of the CDR3: TGCGCCAGCAGCGTGGACAGACCCCTAGGCTACACCTTC.

The CDR3 region has the DNA TGTGCCAGCTCACCACCTGCACAGGGTAGAATCCTCCACTTT. This translates into CASSPPAQGRILHF. This rearrangement joins TRBV18 to TRBJ1-6; maybe TRBD1 (6 bases). The CDR3 totals 14 residues. Germline V gene sequence: CDR1 KGHSH, CDR2 LQKENI. V was clipped by 0 bases and J by 15 bases, with 15 bases between them.

The chain employs TRBV12-3 or TRBV12-4 and TRBJ1-2, with unresolved D. V was clipped by 6 bases and J by 4 bases, with 9 bases between them. The CDR3 contains 12 residues. The chain's CDR3 is CASSLRSYGYTF. The CDR3 bases are TGTGCCAGCAGCCTACGGTCCTATGGCTACACCTTC.

This chain connects TRBV5-4 to TRBJ2-1; D is possibly TRBD2 (7 bases). Trimming took 4 bases from V and 4 from J, leaving 18 bases between them. The CDR3 is 16 residues long. CDR1 SGHNT and CDR2 YYREEE come from the germline V gene (reference sequence). Here the CDR3 DNA reads TGTGCCAGCAGCCCCGGAGGGGGGGGGCTGTACAATGAGCAGTTCTTC. Translation gives CASSPGGGGLYNEQFF.

This sequence joins TRBV12-3 or TRBV12-4 and TRBJ1-2, with 7 bases matching TRBD1. The CDR3 contains 13 residues. V gave up 6 bases and J gave up 2 bases; unmatched junction bases: 3. The CDR3 reads CASSPGQNYGYTF. The CDR3, as DNA: TGTGCCAGCAGCCCGGGACAGAACTATGGCTACACCTTC.

The chain combines TRBV5-1 with TRBJ2-1; 8 bases line up with TRBD2. Per the germline V gene, CDR1 is SGHRS and CDR2 is YFSETQ. This CDR3 is 16 amino acids long. Germline trimming cut 5 bases from V and 3 bases from J; bases unmatched to any gene: 10. CDR3 sequence (DNA): TGCGCCAGCAGGCGGGGGGCTGAGGCGGACTACAATGAGCAGTTCTTC. This translates into CASRRGAEADYNEQFF.

This clone was seen a single time. The J gene is TRBJ2-2, the V gene TRBV7-2; 9 bases fit TRBD2. The CDR3 sequence is 16 residues long. Germline CDR1 reads SGHTA; CDR2 reads FQGNSA. The V and J ends lost 9 bases and 7 bases, in that order; junction bases with no gene match: 15. DNA of the CDR3: TGTGCCAGTGCGGCCCTACTAGCGGGTGGGAACGGGGAGCTGTTTTTT. Protein sequence: CASAALLAGGNGELFF.

The V call is TRBV11-2, the J call TRBJ1-6; D uncertain. In germline, CDR1 is SGHAT, CDR2 FQNNGV. The V end lost 6 bases, the J end lost 6 bases, and 9 bases lay between the germline ends. The CDR3 consists of 13 residues. The CDR3 DNA reads as TGTGCCAGCAGGGGCCCGATTAATTCACCCCTCCACTTT. Its protein is CASRGPINSPLHF.

The CDR3 here is CASSPSTGKVGGDEQFF. The CDR3 coding sequence is TGCGCCAGCAGCCCGTCGACAGGGAAAGTGGGTGGCGATGAGCAGTTCTTC. The chain uses TRBV5-1 and TRBJ2-1; 7 nucleotides match TRBD1. The germline CDR1 and CDR2 sequences are SGHRS and YFSETQ. The CDR3 covers 17 residues. Trimming removed 4 bases from V and 8 bases from J; junction bases left unmatched: 18.

This rearrangement joins TRBV10-2 to TRBJ2-7; D is unresolved. With 0 bases removed from V and 1 base from J, the gap between germline ends came to 10 bases. The germline CDR1 and CDR2 sequences are WSHSY and SAAADI. The CDR3 runs 15 residues. The CDR3 bases are TGCGCCAGCAGTGAGTCAATATCGGGTTCCTACGAGCAGTACTTC. Its protein product is CASSESISGSYEQYF.

The chain links TRBV20-1 to TRBJ1-2; D possibly corresponds to TRBD1 (6 bases). CDR1 DFQATT and CDR2 SNEGSKA come from the germline V gene (reference sequence). With 3 bases removed from V and 1 base from J, the gap between germline ends came to 12 bases. The CDR3 extends over 14 amino acids. In nucleotides, the CDR3 is TGCAGTGCTAGTCGAGGGGGAGTTAACTATGGCTACACCTTC. Protein: CSASRGGVNYGYTF.

The DNA for the CDR3 is TGTGCCAGTAGTGTGGACAGGGGTACTGAAGCTTTCTTT. Translation gives CASSVDRGTEAFF. J is TRBJ1-1 and V is TRBV19; 9 nucleotides line up with TRBD1. V dropped 5 bases and J dropped 5; count of bases not matched to a gene: 3. The length of the CDR3 is 13 residues. CDR1 and CDR2 from the germline V gene are LNHDA and SQIVND (reference sequence).

The rearrangement links TRBV18 to TRBJ1-2; D may be TRBD1 (5 bases). Trimming left V 3 bases short and J 1 base short, with 30 bases between. This CDR3 comprises 21 residues. CDR1 and CDR2 from the germline V gene are KGHSH and LQKENI. The CDR3 nucleotides read TGTGCCAGCTCACCCTCACAGGCAATCTTGAAGGGCACACCGCTTAACTATGGCTACACCTTC. Residues: CASSPSQAILKGTPLNYGYTF.

The chain uses TRBV7-6 and TRBJ2-1, with 9 nucleotides matching TRBD2. There are 15 residues in the CDR3. The V gene end was trimmed by 3 bases and the J gene end by 2 bases; junction bases not matched to a gene: 2. Germline CDR1 SGHVS, CDR2 FNYEAQ. The CDR3 DNA follows: TGTGCCAGCAGCTTTAGCGGGGGCGCCTACAATGAGCAGTTCTTC. Translation: CASSFSGGAYNEQFF.

The genes are TRBV5-1 and TRBJ2-1, with TRBD1 matching 9 bases. CDR1 and CDR2 from the germline V gene are SGHRS and YFSETQ. V shed 0 bases and J 6 bases; nucleotides not matched to a gene: 4. The CDR3 is 15 amino acids. The chain's CDR3 is CASSLGQGGSNEQFF. The CDR3 DNA reads as TGCGCCAGCAGCTTGGGACAGGGGGGAAGCAATGAGCAGTTCTTC.

The CDR3 is CASSTTGHSNQPQHF. Here the CDR3 DNA reads TGCGCCAGCAGCACGACAGGACATAGCAATCAGCCCCAGCATTTT. The chain is built from TRBV5-1 and TRBJ1-5, with a possible D match to TRBD1 (6 bases). Germline V gene sequence: CDR1 SGHRS, CDR2 YFSETQ. The CDR3 totals 15 residues. With 4 bases removed from V and 0 bases from J, the gap between germline ends came to 11 bases.

V gene TRBV11-3 combines with J gene TRBJ2-3, with 8 nucleotides matching TRBD1. Looked up from germline, CDR1 is SGHNT and CDR2 is YENEEA. The V and J ends lost 5 bases and 0 bases, in that order; junction bases with no gene match: 7. The CDR3 covers 16 residues. In nucleotides, the CDR3 is TGTGCCAGCAGCGTCGGACAGGGAGGTAGCACAGATACGCAGTATTTT. Protein sequence: CASSVGQGGSTDTQYF.

Here the CDR3 reads CASSYGTGSGGYTF. The CDR3, as DNA: TGTGCCAGCAGTTACGGGACAGGGTCGGGTGGCTACACCTTC. The chain uses TRBV6-5 and TRBJ1-2, with 9 bases fitting TRBD1. V shed 2 bases and J 7 bases; nucleotides not matched to a gene: 5. Germline V gives CDR1 MNHEY, CDR2 SVGAGI. CDR3 length equals 14 residues.